The entry below gives a single TCR beta chain sequence along with its context. Its antigen is unknown. By quantitative 5'-RACE with molecular barcodes, the TCR beta libraries were made. TCRdb fed the 5' RACE reads into MiXCR, producing one record per CDR3 protein. Of 100,000 to 150,000 distinct CDR3 sequences in the sample, 7% to 10% were seen once. The source of the sample is a study of CD8 T cells in ankylosing spondylitis. Whole-study results and caveats: Researchers reportedly found disease-linked clones significantly enriched in matched ankylosing spondylitis synovial fluid.

Germline V gene lookup returns CDR1 SGHRS and CDR2 YFSETQ. The CDR3 totals 16 residues. The junction had 6 bases not matched to a gene; V was cut back by 4 bases and J by 3 bases. The source is a male donor with ankylosing spondylitis or in good health (not recorded which). The material sequenced was blood, either unsorted or a sorted T cell fraction (not recorded which). V is TRBV5-1 and J is TRBJ2-3; TRBD2 aligns across 12 bases. CDR3 in DNA: TGCGCCAGCAGCCTGCGACTAGCGGGAGAAACAGATACGCAGTATTTT. Its translation is CASSLRLAGETDTQYF.